The text below deals with one TCR beta chain. Assay used: immunoSEQ multiplex PCR; TCRdb lists only in-frame clones, some missing. This table holds about 84,000 clones, 93% found once. This sample is drawn from a study of technical replicates of blood from several donors. The CDR3 sequence is 15 residues long. Between the trimmed V and J ends, which lost 1 base and 2 bases, there was a span of 12 bases. The germline gives CDR1 MGHRA, CDR2 YSYEKL. The chain carries TRBV4-1 and TRBJ2-7; D is possibly TRBD1 (5 bases). This sequence was found in a human donor in good health. The specimen was T cells isolated from PBMCs. The CDR3 DNA reads as TGCGCCAGCAGCCAAGTGTATGTAGGGGCCTACGAGCAGTACTTC. This gives the protein CASSQVYVGAYEQYF.